This T cell receptor (beta chain) originates from a study of cytomegalovirus exposure and HLA in healthy donors. Study at large: HLA-typed donors were the source of about 90 million unique TCRs held in an early data release.

V lost 6 bases to trimming and J lost 5 bases, with 8 bases between them. From germline, CDR1 is MNHNS and CDR2 SASEGT. The CDR3 consists of 12 residues. The PCR ran on 60 Vbeta and 13 Jbeta primers. Per the original methods: The authors later counted tens of millions of unique TCR beta chains, roughly 10 million of them shared. Sequencing was performed with immunoSEQ multiplex PCR; in TCRdb, only in-frame clones are kept and a portion is missing. D and trimming were read from the DNA, whereas the V and J calls and clone size are those reported in that table. The table lists 75,000 to 100,000 clones, roughly 72% of them singletons, with 0.57% in the top ten. Each donor's status was that of a healthy bone marrow donor.

V usage is TRBV6-1 and J usage is TRBJ1-5; D remains unclear. Input material: PBMCs. This clonotype originated in a man aged 25 to 45 in good health and CMV-seronegative. CDR3 DNA sequence: TGTGCCAGCAGCGTTAATGATCAGCCCCAGCATTTT. Translating it yields CASSVNDQPQHF.